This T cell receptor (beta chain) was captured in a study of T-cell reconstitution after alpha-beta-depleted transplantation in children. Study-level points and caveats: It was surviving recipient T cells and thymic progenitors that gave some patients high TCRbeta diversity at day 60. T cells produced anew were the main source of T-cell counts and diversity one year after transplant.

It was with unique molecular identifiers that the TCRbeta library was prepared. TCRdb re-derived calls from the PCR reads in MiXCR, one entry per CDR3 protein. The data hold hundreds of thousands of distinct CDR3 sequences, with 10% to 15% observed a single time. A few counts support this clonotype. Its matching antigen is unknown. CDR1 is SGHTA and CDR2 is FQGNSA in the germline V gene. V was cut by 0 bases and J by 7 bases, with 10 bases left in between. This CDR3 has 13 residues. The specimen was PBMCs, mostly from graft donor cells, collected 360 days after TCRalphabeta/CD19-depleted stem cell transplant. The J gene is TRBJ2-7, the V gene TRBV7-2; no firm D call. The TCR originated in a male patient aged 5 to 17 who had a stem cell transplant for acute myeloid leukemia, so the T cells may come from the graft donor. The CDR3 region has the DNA TGTGCCAGCAGCTTAGCCTTGTCCTCGGAGCAGTACTTC. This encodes CASSLALSSEQYF.